This is a list of T cell receptor beta chains from one sample in a study of CD8 T cells in ankylosing spondylitis. TCRdb passed the 5' RACE reads through MiXCR, listing each CDR3 protein once. The repertoire holds over 150,000 distinct CDR3 sequences, 9.5% to 15% seen once, with about 15% in the top ten. Sequencing used blood, either unsorted or a sorted T cell fraction (not recorded which). The receptors here all came from a male donor with ankylosing spondylitis or in good health (not recorded which). The CDR3 runs from the conserved cysteine through the conserved F or W. A D gene is named only where the DNA matches it firmly. Clone size is shown for a subset of rows, as once, few, many or a class of expanded clone.

cdr3_nt: TGTGCCAGCAGCCCATCCTGGGGGGACACTGAAGCTTTCTTT
cdr3_aa: CASSPSWGDTEAFF
v_call: TRBV5-5
d_call: -
clone_size: few
j_call: TRBJ1-1

cdr3_nt: TGTGCCAGCAGAAACAGGCAGGGAACCACCGGGGAGCTGTTTTTT
cdr3_aa: CASRNRQGTTGELFF
v_call: TRBV3-1
d_call: -
clone_size: few
j_call: TRBJ2-2

cdr3_nt: TGTGCCAGCAGCGGGACAGCCCGAAACTATGGCTACACCTTC
cdr3_aa: CASSGTARNYGYTF
v_call: TRBV25-1
d_call: TRBD1
clone_size: -
j_call: TRBJ1-2

cdr3_nt: TGTGCCAGCAGGTCTGGAGGAAATTCACCCCTCCACTTT
cdr3_aa: CASRSGGNSPLHF
v_call: TRBV7-8
d_call: -
clone_size: many
j_call: TRBJ1-6

cdr3_nt: TGTGCCAGCAGTTTCAACGGGAACACTGAAGCTTTCTTT
cdr3_aa: CASSFNGNTEAFF
v_call: TRBV12-3/TRBV12-4
d_call: -
clone_size: few
j_call: TRBJ1-1

cdr3_nt: TGTGCCAGCAGTTTAGGGGGACAGGGCGCAATCCAGTATTTT
cdr3_aa: CASSLGGQGAIQYF
v_call: TRBV12-3/TRBV12-4
d_call: TRBD1
clone_size: few
j_call: TRBJ2-3

cdr3_nt: TGTGCCAGCAGCCCACAGCAGGGAAACACCATATATTTT
cdr3_aa: CASSPQQGNTIYF
v_call: TRBV11-2
d_call: -
clone_size: few
j_call: TRBJ1-3

cdr3_nt: TGTGCCAGCAGTACGGGTTTGGACTTCAACAATGAGCAGTTCTTC
cdr3_aa: CASSTGLDFNNEQFF
v_call: TRBV6-1
d_call: -
clone_size: few
j_call: TRBJ2-1

cdr3_nt: TGTGCCAGCAGTTACGGCTATAATTCACCCCTCCACTTT
cdr3_aa: CASSYGYNSPLHF
v_call: TRBV6-5
d_call: -
clone_size: -
j_call: TRBJ1-6

cdr3_nt: TGTGCCCCCACGGTACCTAGCGGCACAGATACGCAGTATTTT
cdr3_aa: CAPTVPSGTDTQYF
v_call: TRBV21-1
d_call: -
clone_size: few
j_call: TRBJ2-3

cdr3_nt: TGTGCCAGCAGCTTACGACTAGCGGGAAAGGGGCACGAGCAGTACTTC
cdr3_aa: CASSLRLAGKGHEQYF
v_call: TRBV7-9
d_call: TRBD2
clone_size: -
j_call: TRBJ2-7

cdr3_nt: TGTGCCAGCAAAGGGACTAGCAATCATGAGCAGTTCTTC
cdr3_aa: CASKGTSNHEQFF
v_call: TRBV5-6
d_call: TRBD2
clone_size: -
j_call: TRBJ2-1

cdr3_nt: TGTGCCACTACACCACTAGCGGGGGGCTACAATGAGCAGTTCTTC
cdr3_aa: CATTPLAGGYNEQFF
v_call: TRBV27
d_call: TRBD2
clone_size: few
j_call: TRBJ2-1

cdr3_nt: TGTGCCAGCAGTGAGCTTATAGCGGCAGCAGCAGATACGCAGTATTTT
cdr3_aa: CASSELIAAAADTQYF
v_call: TRBV2
d_call: -
clone_size: few
j_call: TRBJ2-3

cdr3_nt: TGCAGTGCCCTCGGGGCGATGAGCTCCTACGAGCAGTACTTC
cdr3_aa: CSALGAMSSYEQYF
v_call: TRBV20-1
d_call: -
clone_size: -
j_call: TRBJ2-7

cdr3_nt: TGCGCCAGCAGCTTGGGAGCAGGATTCGAGCAGTACTTC
cdr3_aa: CASSLGAGFEQYF
v_call: TRBV5-1
d_call: -
clone_size: many
j_call: TRBJ2-7

cdr3_nt: TGCGCCAGCAGCTGGAGGACAGGGGTTAATCAGCCCCAGCATTTT
cdr3_aa: CASSWRTGVNQPQHF
v_call: TRBV5-1
d_call: TRBD1
clone_size: -
j_call: TRBJ1-5

cdr3_nt: TGTGCCAGCAGGGGACAGGGAGGCCAGCCCCAGCATTTT
cdr3_aa: CASRGQGGQPQHF
v_call: TRBV12-3/TRBV12-4
d_call: TRBD1
clone_size: many
j_call: TRBJ1-5

cdr3_nt: TGTGCTAGTGGTATAGCGGGCGCTGGCACAGATACGCAGTATTTT
cdr3_aa: CASGIAGAGTDTQYF
v_call: TRBV12-5
d_call: TRBD2
clone_size: few
j_call: TRBJ2-3